This T cell receptor (beta chain) was profiled in a study of shared clonotypes between healthy human individuals. Study-level results: For naive CD4 cells, roughly 5% of clonotypes were shared across a few donors.

The CDR3 sequence is 13 residues long. CDR1 SGHAT and CDR2 FQDESV come from the germline V gene (reference sequence). Trimming took off 6 bases at V and 3 bases at J, with 10 bases between the two ends. The genomic DNA of each subset was split evenly across several immunoSEQ plates. This table comes from immunoSEQ multiplex PCR, and its TCRdb copy is limited to in-frame clones, with some not included. Counted here are around 1,100,000 clones, approximately 75% occurring once; the ten biggest clones make up roughly 0.83%. Concerning this clone itself: Its target is not known.

This rearrangement joins TRBV11-1 to TRBJ2-3; tentative D call: TRBD2 (6 bases). The source is a man between 18 and 29 years old in good health. Some clones in this sample may be carry-over from other donors' samples. The sample taken for sequencing was memory CD4+ T cells from PBMCs. This sample's subset: CD45RA-negative fraction. CDR3 loop: CASRPGGTDTQYF. The CDR3 DNA sequence: TGTGCCAGCAGGCCTGGGGGGACAGATACGCAGTATTTT.